This record looks at one T cell receptor beta chain sequence and its context. Antigen unknown. This specimen comes from a study of T cell responses to AZD1222 COVID-19 vaccine. Findings and limits, study-wide: Repertoires were sampled only after the peak T cell response.

TCRdb's copy holds only in-frame clones and misses some; the assay was immunoSEQ multiplex PCR. The sample records approximately 110,000 clones, about nine tenths being singletons. Trimming removed 2 bases at V and 3 bases at J, with 13 bases between. The germline V gene has CDR1 SGHTA and CDR2 FQGNSA. This CDR3 contains 15 residues. This sequence joins TRBV7-2 and TRBJ1-2, with TRBD1 as a possible D gene (5 bases). Here the sequenced sample was peripheral blood, taken on day 0 of AZD1222 vaccination. The source is an adult in good health. The CDR3, as DNA: TGTGCCAGCAGCTTATCCCCAGGGAGTCACTATGGCTACACCTTC. It translates to CASSLSPGSHYGYTF.